The 7 T cell receptor beta chains reported below all come from one sample, sequenced in a study of T cell responses to AZD1222 COVID-19 vaccine. The repertoire was sequenced with immunoSEQ multiplex PCR; TCRdb's copy has only in-frame clones and lacks some. The table shows some 120,000 clones, with about 88% occurring only once. This material consisted of peripheral blood, taken on day 0 of MenACWY control vaccination. These receptor sequences come from an adult in good health.

This clone was seen only once. The chain carries TRBV28 and TRBJ2-7; D not certain. This CDR3 region has 11 residues. V lost 7 bases, J lost 2 bases, and 6 bases lay in between. Germline V gene lookup returns CDR1 MDHEN and CDR2 SYDVKM. The CDR3 sequence is CASTDTYEQYF. CDR3 coding DNA: TGTGCCAGCACAGATACCTACGAGCAGTACTTC.

This clone has just one count. V and J are TRBV5-4 and TRBJ1-5; D is unclear. CDR3 length equals 13 residues. The germline V and J ends were trimmed by 0 bases and 2 bases, with 3 bases remaining between them. The germline V gene has CDR1 SGHNT and CDR2 YYREEE (reference sequence). The CDR3 DNA follows: TGTGCCAGCAGCTTGGGGCGCAATCAGCCCCAGCATTTT. Protein product: CASSLGRNQPQHF.

The chain recombines TRBV20-1 with TRBJ2-2; 11 nucleotides align to TRBD2. Germline assignment: CDR1 DFQATT and CDR2 SNEGSKA (reference sequence). Trimming removed 3 bases from V and 7 bases from J; junction bases left unmatched: 7. The CDR3 runs 15 residues. As DNA, the CDR3 is TGCAGTGCTAGTGTACTAGCGGGAGTGGTCGGGGAGCTGTTTTTT. Encoded protein: CSASVLAGVVGELFF.

This rearrangement joins TRBV7-9 to TRBJ1-2, with TRBD1 as a possible D gene (5 bases). The CDR3 is 14 amino acids. V gave up 1 base and J gave up 2 bases, with 8 bases separating them. Per the germline V gene, CDR1 is SEHNR and CDR2 is FQNEAQ (reference sequence). CDR3 sequence reads: CASSLDNRNYGYTF. CDR3 sequence (DNA): TGTGCCAGCAGCTTAGATAACAGGAACTATGGCTACACCTTC.

This chain connects TRBV30 to TRBJ1-1; a possible D gene is TRBD1 (6 bases). V lost 0 bases and J lost 10, with 12 bases in between. Germline loops: CDR1 GTSNPN, CDR2 SVGIG (reference sequence). The CDR3 contains 12 residues. The CDR3 sequence: CAWSVDGGRAFF. The CDR3 DNA follows: TGTGCCTGGAGTGTAGATGGGGGGCGAGCTTTCTTT.

The table lists this clone with a few counts. The chain links TRBV19 to TRBJ2-1; the match to TRBD2 covers 8 bases. CDR1 and CDR2 (germline): LNHDA, SQIVND (reference sequence). This CDR3 region has 15 residues. V lost 7 bases and J lost 5; bases outside the gene matches: 10. CDR3 DNA: TGTGCCAGTAAACCTCAGGGCGGGAGGAACAATGAGCAGTTCTTC. Translation: CASKPQGGRNNEQFF.

The gene calls are TRBV4-2 and TRBJ2-3, with 11 bases lining up with TRBD2. V lost 6 bases to trimming and J lost 4 bases; unmatched junction nucleotides: 15. Per the germline V gene, CDR1 is LGHNA and CDR2 is YNFKEQ. The CDR3 length is 18 residues. For the CDR3, the DNA is TGTGCCAGCAGACCCGGGACTAGCGGCCAAAAGGACCCAGATACGCAGTATTTT. It is translated as CASRPGTSGQKDPDTQYF.